The 27 T cell receptor beta chains below all came from one sample that was sequenced in a study of neurological immune-mediated disorders. MiXCR, applied by TCRdb to the 5' RACE reads, yields one record per CDR3 protein. The repertoire holds 80,000 to 95,000 distinct CDR3 sequences, approximately 3.5% seen once, with less than 3.5% in the top ten. The sample comprised PBMCs. These receptors all come from a woman aged 45-65 years with multiple sclerosis.

This clonotype came up many times. The chain couples TRBV5-1 to TRBJ2-3, with TRBD1 matching over 9 bases. Germline V CDR1 and CDR2: SGHRS, YFSETQ. The CDR3 spans 16 residues. The V segment lost 4 bases and the J segment 6 bases; nucleotides outside the gene matches: 12. CDR3 DNA sequence: TGCGCCAGCAGCCGGGGACAGGGAAGAAAGTCGGATACGCAGTATTTT. This sequence encodes CASSRGQGRKSDTQYF.

The rearrangement links TRBV20-1 to TRBJ1-3; D unresolved. The CDR3 is 13 residues long. V shed 1 base and J shed 12 bases, with 16 bases lying between them. The germline gives CDR1 DFQATT, CDR2 SNEGSKA (reference sequence). CDR3 in amino acids: CSARGPAGKNIYF. The DNA for the CDR3 is TGCAGTGCTAGAGGGCCAGCCGGAAAAAACATATATTTT.

This clonotype was counted many times. The rearrangement links TRBV5-6 to TRBJ1-2, with unresolved D. CDR1 and CDR2 from the germline V gene are SGHDT and YYEEEE. The V end lost 4 bases, the J end lost 7 bases, and 11 bases lay between the germline ends. The length of the CDR3 is 12 residues. CDR3 sequence: CASSPASGGYTF. The DNA for the CDR3 is TGTGCCAGCAGCCCCGCATCAGGTGGCTACACCTTC.

This clonotype was found many times. The gene calls are TRBV9 and TRBJ2-2; no definite D call. Per the germline V gene, CDR1 is SGDLS and CDR2 is YYNGEE. V was trimmed by 0 bases and J by 5 bases, leaving 8 bases between them. CDR3 size: 14 residues. CDR3 in DNA: TGTGCCAGCAGCGTAGACGCGCATACCGGGGAGCTGTTTTTT. It yields the protein CASSVDAHTGELFF.

There are many counts of this clonotype. The V gene is TRBV4-3, the J gene TRBJ2-1; 11 bases align to TRBD2. The V and J ends lost 4 bases and 2 bases, in that order; junction bases with no gene match: 13. The germline V gene has CDR1 LGHNA and CDR2 YSLEER. The CDR3 totals 19 residues. CDR3 sequence reads: CASSPKTLAGARTYNEQFF. CDR3 coding DNA: TGCGCCAGCAGCCCGAAAACACTAGCGGGGGCCAGAACCTACAATGAGCAGTTCTTC.

This clonotype has ten or more counts. CDR3: CSARGEMNTEAFF. The CDR3, as DNA: TGCAGTGCTAGAGGCGAAATGAACACTGAAGCTTTCTTT. The chain uses TRBV20-1 and TRBJ1-1; D uncertain. This CDR3 has 13 residues. Germline loops: CDR1 DFQATT, CDR2 SNEGSKA (reference sequence). Trimming shortened V by 1 base and J by 0 bases, and 6 bases separated the two germline ends.

This clonotype was seen many times. The genes are TRBV6-5 and TRBJ1-5; 7 positions agree with TRBD1. This CDR3 has 15 amino acids. Germline values: CDR1 MNHEY, CDR2 SVGAGI. The V gene end was trimmed by 8 bases and the J gene end by 1 base; junction bases not matched to a gene: 8. The CDR3 is CASAPRGQSNQPQHF. The CDR3 DNA follows: TGTGCCAGCGCCCCTCGGGGACAGAGCAATCAGCCCCAGCATTTT.

This clonotype was seen ten or more times. The J gene is TRBJ1-3, the V gene TRBV9; a weak D match, TRBD1 (5 bases). V was pared by 3 bases and J by 0 bases, with 10 bases between. CDR3 length: 15 residues. CDR1 and CDR2 (germline): SGDLS, YYNGEE. The CDR3 DNA reads as TGTGCCAGCAGCGCGGACATTTACTCTGGAAACACCATATATTTT. Protein product: CASSADIYSGNTIYF.

Many counts were recorded for this clonotype. The CDR3 DNA follows: TGTGCCAGCAGCTTAGCTCTCCCGGGGAGCTCTGGGGCCAACGTCCTGACTTTC. Its translation: CASSLALPGSSGANVLTF. The chain couples TRBV7-2 to TRBJ2-6, with D perhaps TRBD2 (5 bases). V was shortened by 0 bases and J by 0 bases, with 12 bases between the two germline ends. Germline CDR1 and CDR2: SGHTA and FQGNSA. CDR3 length equals 18 residues.

There are many counts of this clonotype. J is TRBJ2-1 and V is TRBV9; 11 bases map to TRBD1. The CDR3 spans 15 residues. Germline CDR1 and CDR2: SGDLS and YYNGEE. After removal of 2 bases from V and 7 bases from J, the junction contained 5 bases not matched to a gene. This CDR3 is CASSVDRGLRNEQFF. CDR3 in DNA: TGTGCCAGCAGCGTGGACAGGGGGCTGCGGAATGAGCAGTTCTTC.

This clonotype was detected a few times. A clone one base away is much larger, so this may be a read error. The rearrangement uses TRBV28 and TRBJ2-4; D possibly matches TRBD1 or TRBD2 (7 bases each). Germline CDR1 MDHEN, CDR2 SYDVKM. There are 15 residues in the CDR3. The chain's CDR3 is CASSSPGGAKKIQYF. The CDR3 DNA reads TGTGCCAGCAGTTCGCCAGGGGGGGCCAAAAAAATTCAGTACTTC. The full variable domain, with the rest looked up from reference TRBV28 and TRBJ2-4, is DVKVTQSSRYLVKRTGEKVFLECVQDMDHENMFWYRQDPGLGLRLIYFSYDVKMKEKGDIPEGYSVSREKKERFSLILESASTNQTSMYLCASSSPGGAKKIQYFGAGTRLSVL.

This clonotype was seen repeatedly, ten times or more. This chain connects TRBV20-1 to TRBJ1-5, with a tentative D call TRBD1 (6 bases). The CDR3 has 14 amino acids. CDR1 and CDR2 (germline): DFQATT, SNEGSKA (reference sequence). The ends were cut back, 6 bases at V and 0 bases at J, with 12 bases in the middle. The CDR3 DNA follows: TGCAGTGCCTCTGGAGGGGGTAGCAATCAGCCCCAGCATTTT. The encoded protein is CSASGGGSNQPQHF.

This clonotype occurred many times. J is TRBJ2-1 and V is TRBV9; D unresolved. Germline CDR1 reads SGDLS; CDR2 reads YYNGEE. The CDR3 length is 15 residues. Trimming removed 0 bases from V and 2 bases from J, with 9 bases in between. The CDR3 is CASSVAPGPYNEQFF. The CDR3 DNA is TGTGCCAGCAGCGTAGCCCCCGGCCCCTACAATGAGCAGTTCTTC.

In this sample, this clonotype turned up many times. This sequence joins TRBV18 and TRBJ2-3; D assignment may be TRBD1 or TRBD2 (5 bases each). The CDR3 runs to 15 residues. The V gene lost 1 base and the J gene lost 1 base, with 9 bases spanning the gap. In germline, CDR1 is KGHSH, CDR2 LQKENI. Here the CDR3 DNA reads TGTGCCAGCTCACCACGGGGGTCCCGCACAGATACGCAGTATTTT. It codes for CASSPRGSRTDTQYF. The whole variable domain, filled in from reference TRBV18 and TRBJ2-3, reads NAGVMQNPRHLVRRRGQEARLRCSPMKGHSHVYWYRQLPEEGLKFMVYLQKENIIDESGMPKERFSAEFPKEGPSILRIQQVVRGDSAAYFCASSPRGSRTDTQYFGPGTRLTVL.

This clonotype was recorded at least ten times. This sequence joins TRBV9 and TRBJ2-1; 11 nucleotides line up with TRBD2. This CDR3 has 15 residues. Germline CDR1 SGDLS, CDR2 YYNGEE. The junction had 7 bases not matched to a gene; V was cut back by 6 bases and J by 5 bases. DNA for the CDR3: TGTGCCAGCAATAGCCCGGGACTAGCGGACAATGAGCAGTTCTTC. This codes for CASNSPGLADNEQFF. Complete variable domain (other parts from reference TRBV9 and TRBJ2-1): DSGVTQTPKHLITATGQRVTLRCSPRSGDLSVYWYQQSLDQGLQFLIQYYNGEERAKGNILERFSAQQFPDLHSELNLSSLELGDSALYFCASNSPGLADNEQFFGPGTRLTVL.

There are many counts of this clonotype. The chain links TRBV7-9 to TRBJ1-1; perhaps TRBD1 as D (6 bases). CDR1 SEHNR and CDR2 FQNEAQ come from the germline V gene (reference sequence). The CDR3 consists of 18 residues. The germline V and J ends were trimmed by 2 bases and 1 base, with 20 bases remaining between them. DNA for the CDR3: TGTGCCAGCAGCTTAACCCTTGTAAGAACAGGGACGAACACTGAAGCTTTCTTT. Amino acid sequence: CASSLTLVRTGTNTEAFF.

The sample holds many counts of this clonotype. The genes are TRBV12-3 or TRBV12-4 and TRBJ2-7; D is unresolved. The CDR3 is made up of 14 amino acids. V was pared by 5 bases and J by 5 bases, with 16 bases between. CDR3 in amino acids: CASSPQTGRHEQYF. For the CDR3, the DNA is TGTGCCAGCAGTCCCCAAACGGGCCGACACGAGCAGTACTTC.

This clonotype was seen a few times. This chain connects TRBV20-1 to TRBJ2-2; D is uncertain. The CDR3 is 14 residues long. The germline gives CDR1 DFQATT, CDR2 SNEGSKA (reference sequence). V was clipped by 5 bases and J by 0 bases, with 10 bases between them. CDR3 sequence reads: CSAPHNANTGELFF. The DNA of the CDR3 is TGCAGTGCTCCCCATAACGCGAACACCGGGGAGCTGTTTTTT.

This clonotype came up many times. J is TRBJ1-1 and V is TRBV5-5; possible D gene TRBD1, 6 bases. Germline V gene lookup returns CDR1 SGHKS and CDR2 YYEKEE (reference sequence). The CDR3 covers 13 residues. V was cut by 2 bases and J by 5 bases, with 10 bases left in between. CDR3 bases: TGTGCCAGCAGCTTAACAGGGTCGACTGAAGCTTTCTTT. Translated, it gives CASSLTGSTEAFF.

This clonotype has at least ten counts. The chain uses TRBV12-3 or TRBV12-4 and TRBJ2-1; 7 nucleotides match TRBD2. The CDR3 loop spans 15 amino acids. V was clipped by 3 bases and J by 5 bases; unmatched bases: 7. CDR3 residues: CASSLWGGEHNEQFF. In DNA form, the CDR3 reads TGTGCCAGCAGTTTGTGGGGGGGGGAGCACAATGAGCAGTTCTTC.

This clonotype has a count of ten or more. The chain employs TRBV3-1 and TRBJ1-2, with D hard to call. The CDR3 runs to 14 residues. Germline CDR1 reads LGHDT; CDR2 reads YNNKEL (reference sequence). V lost 5 bases and J lost 8, with 18 bases in between. For the CDR3, the DNA is TGTGCCAGCAGCTACGCCGGGAAGAGCCCGGGCTACACCTTC. Amino acid sequence: CASSYAGKSPGYTF.

This clonotype was seen repeatedly, ten times or more. V gene TRBV7-2 combines with J gene TRBJ2-7; no firm D call. The CDR3 contains 13 residues. With 8 bases removed from V and 4 bases from J, the gap between germline ends came to 15 bases. From germline, CDR1 is SGHTA and CDR2 FQGNSA. Here the CDR3 DNA reads TGTGCCAGCGGCCAGCCGGGCCCATACGAGCAGTACTTC. Its protein is CASGQPGPYEQYF.

This clonotype was counted ten times or more. V is TRBV6-6 and J is TRBJ1-1; TRBD1 is a possible D gene (5 bases). CDR3 size: 14 residues. In germline, CDR1 is MNHNY, CDR2 SVGAGI (reference sequence). V shed 2 bases and J shed 3 bases, with 10 bases lying between them. CDR3 bases: TGTGCCAGCAGTTACCCCTTAGGGGACACTGAAGCTTTCTTT. It codes for CASSYPLGDTEAFF.

This clonotype has ten or more counts. The chain is built from TRBV20-1 and TRBJ2-1; D perhaps matches TRBD1 (6 bases). Trimming took 6 bases from V and 6 from J, leaving 15 bases between them. Germline V gene sequence: CDR1 DFQATT, CDR2 SNEGSKA (reference sequence). This CDR3 is 13 amino acids long. The CDR3 loop is CSAAGAGVNEQFF. The CDR3 region has the DNA TGCAGTGCGGCAGGGGCTGGGGTCAATGAGCAGTTCTTC.

In its sample, this clonotype was seen many times. The chain employs TRBV20-1 and TRBJ1-1; D not resolved. Germline-derived CDR1 and CDR2 are DFQATT and SNEGSKA (reference sequence). The V end was cut by 6 bases, the J end by 2 bases, with 10 bases between. This CDR3 region has 12 residues. The CDR3 DNA is TGCAGTGCGGGAACAAGTAACACTGAAGCTTTCTTT. Its translation is CSAGTSNTEAFF.

In its sample, this clonotype was seen many times. V is TRBV7-2 and J is TRBJ2-7; 12 nucleotides align to TRBD2. Germline V gives CDR1 SGHTA, CDR2 FQGNSA. V dropped 0 bases and J dropped 6; count of bases not matched to a gene: 9. This CDR3 region has 17 residues. DNA for the CDR3: TGTGCCAGCAGCTTAGCGTCGGGAGCTAGCGGGGGGGTCGAGCAGTACTTC. Its translation: CASSLASGASGGVEQYF.

The CDR3 bases are TGTGCCAGCAGCCAGTTGGCGGTCCTGGCAGATACGCAGTATTTT. It yields the protein CASSQLAVLADTQYF. The V and J genes are TRBV7-6 and TRBJ2-3; D ambiguous. The CDR3 is 15 amino acids. The germline CDR1 and CDR2 sequences are SGHVS and FNYEAQ. Deletions cut 5 bases from V and 4 bases from J, with 16 bases between.